Sequencing of this TCR beta chain was carried out in a study of OX40 agonist ivuxolimab in advanced cancers. Overall study: A partial response was reached by three patients: one with hepatocellular carcinoma and two with cutaneous melanoma. Study-level points and caveats: More expanded clones were seen, on average, in CD8+ T cells than in CD4+.

Per the germline V gene, CDR1 is GTSNPN and CDR2 is SVGIG (reference sequence). The CDR3 extends over 15 amino acids. Here immunoSEQ multiplex PCR was the method, and the copy in TCRdb shows in-frame clones only, minus some. The table includes 70,000 to 75,000 clones, around four fifths detected once. About this clone: Antigen specificity is unknown.

The TCR originated in an adult with an advanced solid tumor such as melanoma, head and neck, liver or kidney cancer. The chain joins TRBV30 to TRBJ1-5; tentatively, D is TRBD1 (5 bases). Sequenced here: CD4+ or CD8+ T cells sorted from blood, sampled in a trial of the OX40 agonist ivuxolimab. The chain's CDR3 is CASAWGGGSNQPQHF. The CDR3 DNA reads TGTGCGTCTGCGTGGGGGGGAGGGAGCAATCAGCCCCAGCATTTT.